The following is a TCR beta chain sequence with its context. This sample stems from a study of shared T cell receptors in the human thymus. Produced via immunoSEQ multiplex PCR; TCRdb's table is partial and in-frame only. The table records about 660,000 clones, approximately 87% of them present only once. The CDR3 is 15 amino acids. Per germline, CDR1 SGHNT and CDR2 YYREEE (reference sequence). Unmatched junction bases numbered 8, after V lost 3 bases and J lost 4 bases. This sample was shared with a second study, whose subject was human thymus T cells.

The gene calls are TRBV5-4 and TRBJ2-7; 9 bases agree with TRBD2. This sequence originates from a boy in the first two years of life with a congenital heart defect. Sequencing input: thymocytes. The CDR3 sequence: CASSWIAGDSYEQYF. CDR3 in DNA: TGTGCCAGCAGCTGGATAGCGGGAGATTCGTACGAGCAGTACTTC.